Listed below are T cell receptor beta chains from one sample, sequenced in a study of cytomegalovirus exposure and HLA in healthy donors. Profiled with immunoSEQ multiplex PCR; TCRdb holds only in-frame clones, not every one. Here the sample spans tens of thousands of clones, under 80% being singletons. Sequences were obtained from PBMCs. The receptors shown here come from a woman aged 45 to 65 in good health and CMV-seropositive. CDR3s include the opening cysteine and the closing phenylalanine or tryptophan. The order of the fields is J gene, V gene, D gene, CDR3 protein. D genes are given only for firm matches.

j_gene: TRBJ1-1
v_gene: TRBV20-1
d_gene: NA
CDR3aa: CSAFLNTEAFF

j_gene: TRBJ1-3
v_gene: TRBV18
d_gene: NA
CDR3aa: CASSPFDRSGNTIYF

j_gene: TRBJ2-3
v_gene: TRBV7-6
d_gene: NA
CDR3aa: CASSYPIDRDSPPDTQYF

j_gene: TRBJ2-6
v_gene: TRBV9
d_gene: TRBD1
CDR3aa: CASSLRTGAWANVLTF

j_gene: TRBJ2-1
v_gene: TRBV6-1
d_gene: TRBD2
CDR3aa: CATSLGTRGNNEQFF

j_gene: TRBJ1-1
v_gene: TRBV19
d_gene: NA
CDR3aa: CASSTRRGGYGHTEAFF

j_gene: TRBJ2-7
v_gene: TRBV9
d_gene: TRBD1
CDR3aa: CASSVDSGTGTYEQYF

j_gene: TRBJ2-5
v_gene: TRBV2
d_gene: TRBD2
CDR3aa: CASSELASSGQETQYF

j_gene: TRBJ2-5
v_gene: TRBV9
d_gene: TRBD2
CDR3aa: CASSVAGGTAETQYF

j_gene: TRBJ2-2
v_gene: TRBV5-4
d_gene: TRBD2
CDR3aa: CASSLGGTSGAYNTGELFF